This paragraph reports one T cell receptor (beta chain). There are 13 residues in the CDR3. Trimming removed 1 base at V and 6 bases at J, with 8 bases between. Germline CDR1 LNHDA, CDR2 SQIVND (reference sequence). The data stem from a study of blood T cell repertoires in COVID-19. Libraries were prepared by immunoSEQ multiplex PCR; TCRdb keeps only in-frame clonotypes and omits some of them. Here the sample spans approximately 150,000 clones, just under 85% being singletons. The receptor's source is a woman older than 75 with COVID-19, enrolled during active disease. The sample consisted of peripheral blood. The chain links TRBV19 to TRBJ2-3; no clear D. The DNA of the CDR3 is TGTGCCAGTAGTATAGGCGTTGAGGATACGCAGTATTTT. It codes for CASSIGVEDTQYF.